This TCR beta chain was documented in a study of identical twins. Study-wide results and limits: Monozygotic twin pairs showed more out-of-frame TCR alpha sharing than models estimated. Low generation probability was overrepresented in out-of-frame alpha sequences shared by twins.

This clonotype was detected only a few times. Its target is not known. CDR1 and CDR2 (germline): SQVTM, ANQGSEA. The CDR3 runs 12 residues. A universal primer site was created by template switching, with the cDNA bearing unique molecular identifiers. TCRdb analysed the 5' RACE reads with MiXCR anew, one entry per CDR3 protein. The sample yields 1.5 million to 2 million distinct CDR3 sequences, around a third seen once. The sample consisted of cord blood. The genes are TRBV29-1 and TRBJ2-1; D gene uncertain. The J call is uncertain, as TRBJ2-7 better fits the DNA end. This TCR derives from a newborn girl in good health. This CDR3 reads CSVETVFNEQYF. CDR3 nucleotides: TGCAGCGTTGAAACAGTGTTCAATGAGCAGTACTTC.